Below, 18 T cell receptor beta chains from the same sample are listed, as sequenced in a study of T cells in Graves' hyperthyroidism and ophthalmopathy. The CDR3 regions of TCR beta were amplified from RNA transcripts. The study used the HTBI primer set for a first-round RT-PCR of the TCR CDR3. TCRdb re-called the multiplex PCR reads with MiXCR, one entry per CDR3 protein. The sample lists around 500,000 distinct CDR3 sequences; around 13% were seen once. Sequencing was carried out using blood. Receptors originate from a woman between 40 and 55 years old with Graves' hyperthyroidism.

This clonotype was observed a few times. This chain uses TRBV28 with TRBJ1-3; 7 bases line up with TRBD1. CDR3 length: 15 residues. Trimming took 5 bases from V and 3 from J; bases not matched to a gene: 7. Per the germline V gene, CDR1 is MDHEN and CDR2 is SYDVKM. CDR3 sequence (DNA): TGTGCCAGCAGTCTGAGGGGGCGCAGTGGAAACACCATATATTTT. This sequence encodes CASSLRGRSGNTIYF.

This clonotype was observed many times. The rearrangement uses TRBV6-1 and TRBJ2-1; 8 bases fit TRBD2. The V segment lost 3 bases and the J segment 6 bases; nucleotides outside the gene matches: 10. Germline V gene data show CDR1 as MNHNS and CDR2 as SASEGT. There are 16 residues in the CDR3. CDR3 loop: CASSEALAGGGNEQFF. The CDR3 coding sequence is TGTGCCAGCAGTGAGGCCCTAGCGGGTGGGGGCAATGAGCAGTTCTTC.

This clonotype was seen at least ten times. This sequence joins TRBV12-3 or TRBV12-4 and TRBJ2-7; D remains unclear. V was cut by 8 bases and J by 0 bases, with 8 bases left in between. The CDR3 consists of 12 residues. CDR3 sequence: CASLGGSYEQYF. In DNA, the CDR3 is TGTGCCAGCTTAGGTGGCTCCTACGAGCAGTACTTC.

This clonotype was recorded many times. The chain joins TRBV3-1 to TRBJ1-2, with a possible D match to TRBD1 (6 bases). Trimming shortened V by 2 bases and J by 2 bases, and 18 bases separated the two germline ends. From germline, CDR1 is LGHDT and CDR2 YNNKEL (reference sequence). The CDR3 spans 17 residues. CDR3 amino acids: CASSQFGMGATNYGYTF. CDR3 nucleotides: TGTGCCAGCAGCCAATTCGGTATGGGGGCAACAAACTATGGCTACACCTTC.

DNA for the CDR3: TGTGCCAGCAGCTTAGTGCTCGGGGTGCGCTACGAGCAGTACTTC. This translates into CASSLVLGVRYEQYF. The gene calls are TRBV7-2 and TRBJ2-7, with D maybe TRBD2 (5 bases). Germline V gene data show CDR1 as SGHTA and CDR2 as FQGNSA. V was shortened by 1 base and J by 3 bases, with 13 bases between the two germline ends. This CDR3 comprises 15 residues.

Many counts were recorded for this clonotype. J is TRBJ2-5 and V is TRBV2; the D gene is possibly TRBD2 (6 bases). The CDR3 runs to 15 residues. Per the germline V gene, CDR1 is SNHLY and CDR2 is FYNNEI. V was clipped by 6 bases and J by 3 bases, with 17 bases between them. The DNA of the CDR3 is TGTGCCAGCAGCAAAGCGGGTCAGGGAGAAGAGACCCAGTACTTC. It yields the protein CASSKAGQGEETQYF.

The V call is TRBV29-1, the J call TRBJ2-2, with D unresolved. Germline CDR1 is SQVTM and CDR2 is ANQGSEA. The V end lost 2 bases, the J end lost 2 bases, and 18 bases lay between the germline ends. The CDR3 sequence is 17 residues long. The CDR3 sequence is CSVELFTGRANTGELFF. The CDR3 DNA reads as TGCAGCGTTGAACTCTTTACGGGTCGGGCCAACACCGGGGAGCTGTTTTTT.

This rearrangement joins TRBV30 to TRBJ1-1, with TRBD1 matching over 9 bases. The CDR3 consists of 15 residues. V shed 0 bases, J shed 5 bases, and the junction held 7 bases outside the gene matches. Looked up from germline, CDR1 is GTSNPN and CDR2 is SVGIG (reference sequence). For the CDR3, the DNA is TGTGCCTGGAGTGTACCGTACAGGGGGCGAACTGAAGCTTTCTTT. Its protein is CAWSVPYRGRTEAFF. Looking up the rest from reference TRBV30 and TRBJ1-1 gives the full variable domain: SQTIHQWPATLVQPVGSPLSLECTVEGTSNPNLYWYRQAAGRGLQLLFYSVGIGQISSEVPQNLSASRPQDRQFILSSKKLLLSDSGFYLCAWSVPYRGRTEAFFGQGTRLTVV.

This clonotype was found many times. V is TRBV7-2 and J is TRBJ1-1, with D possibly matching TRBD1 (5 bases). CDR3 length: 16 amino acids. V shed 1 base and J shed 4 bases, with 16 bases lying between them. Germline CDR1 reads SGHTA; CDR2 reads FQGNSA. CDR3 in amino acids: CASSLVGGATTTEAFF. DNA of the CDR3: TGTGCCAGCAGCTTAGTAGGAGGGGCGACTACCACTGAAGCTTTCTTT.

The chain combines TRBV11-2 with TRBJ2-7, with 11 positions matching TRBD1. V dropped 5 bases and J dropped 6; count of bases not matched to a gene: 12. This CDR3 spans 16 amino acids. Germline V lookup: CDR1 SGHAT, CDR2 FQNNGV. The CDR3 region is CASSRGGTGGFSEQYF. Written as DNA, the CDR3 is TGTGCCAGCAGCCGCGGGGGGACAGGGGGTTTTTCCGAGCAGTACTTC.

This clonotype has at least ten counts. The J gene is TRBJ2-2, the V gene TRBV4-2, with D possibly TRBD2 on 6 matching bases. The CDR3 has 16 amino acids. The V and J ends lost 2 bases and 0 bases respectively, with 10 bases between them. Germline CDR1 is LGHNA and CDR2 is YNFKEQ. CDR3 coding DNA: TGTGCCAGCAGCCAATGGGGAGGATCGAACACCGGGGAGCTGTTTTTT. It is translated as CASSQWGGSNTGELFF.

This clonotype was counted many times. This sequence joins TRBV5-1 and TRBJ2-7; the match to TRBD1 covers 7 bases. The CDR3 has 12 amino acids. The germline gives CDR1 SGHRS, CDR2 YFSETQ. V lost 2 bases to trimming and J lost 7 bases; unmatched junction nucleotides: 3. The CDR3 reads CASSFGQEEQYF. CDR3 in DNA: TGCGCCAGCAGCTTTGGACAGGAGGAGCAGTACTTC.

In this sample, this clonotype turned up a few times. This chain uses TRBV4-1 with TRBJ2-7; D not certain. The CDR3 is 13 amino acids. Deletions cut 1 base from V and 2 bases from J, with 6 bases between. The germline V gene encodes CDR1 MGHRA and CDR2 YSYEKL. The CDR3 is CASSQGATYEQYF. The CDR3 nucleotides are TGCGCCAGCAGCCAAGGGGCGACCTACGAGCAGTACTTC.

This clonotype was counted a few times. The rearrangement joins TRBV12-3 or TRBV12-4 to TRBJ2-1, with D possibly being TRBD2 (5 bases). CDR3 length: 14 residues. V was pared by 5 bases and J by 7 bases, with 15 bases between. CDR3 nucleotides: TGTGCCAGCAGTCCGAGCGGTTTCGGTAATGAGCAGTTCTTC. Translating it yields CASSPSGFGNEQFF.

V is TRBV28 and J is TRBJ1-1; a weak D match, TRBD1 (5 bases). Deletions cut 8 bases from V and 9 bases from J, with 19 bases between. Germline CDR1 is MDHEN and CDR2 is SYDVKM. This CDR3 comprises 13 residues. CDR3 in DNA: TGTGCCAGCCGCGACGGGGGGTCAGGGAAAGCTTTCTTT. The encoded protein is CASRDGGSGKAFF.

This clonotype was seen at least ten times. This chain uses TRBV2 with TRBJ2-7; tentative D call: TRBD2 (6 bases). Germline V CDR1 and CDR2: SNHLY, FYNNEI. The CDR3 runs 15 residues. Trimming removed 6 bases from V and 2 bases from J, with 17 bases in between. The DNA of the CDR3 is TGTGCCAGCAGCAACGCCGGGACGGGAGCCTACGAGCAGTACTTC. As protein: CASSNAGTGAYEQYF. Filled out from reference TRBV2 and TRBJ2-7, the complete variable domain reads EPEVTQTPSHQVTQMGQEVILRCVPISNHLYFYWYRQILGQKVEFLVSFYNNEISEKSEIFDDQFSVERPDGSNFTLKIRSTKLEDSAMYFCASSNAGTGAYEQYFGPGTRLTVT.

This clonotype was detected many times. V gene TRBV19 combines with J gene TRBJ1-5; a weak D match, TRBD1 (5 bases). The CDR3 contains 13 residues. Germline-derived CDR1 and CDR2 are LNHDA and SQIVND (reference sequence). V gave up 7 bases and J gave up 2 bases, with 9 bases separating them. The CDR3 DNA follows: TGTGCCAGTAAAGGGGAGGGCAATCAGCCCCAGCATTTT. Protein sequence: CASKGEGNQPQHF.

Only a few counts were recorded for this clonotype. A much more abundant neighbour one base away suggests this may be a read error. V usage is TRBV18 and J usage is TRBJ1-2, with D unclear. Germline V gives CDR1 KGHSH, CDR2 LQKENI. The CDR3 is 15 amino acids. This chain's CDR3 is CTSSPPGDPLYGYTF. The CDR3 nucleotides are TGTACCAGCTCACCACCGGGAGACCCCCTCTATGGCTACACCTTC.